The entry that follows covers one T cell receptor (beta chain) sequence. Its antigen remains undetermined. The input lacks base qualities; no much larger clone sits a single base away. TCRbeta CDR3 regions were amplified from genomic DNA using the immunoSEQ Assay, a bias-controlled multiplex PCR. The paper's data handling went like this. Nucleated cell counts per sample were estimated from amplification of reference gene primers within the assay. To quantify the absolute abundance of each unique TCRbeta CDR3 rearrangement, sequence reads were collapsed and filtered. For each sample, productive Simpson clonality was calculated as the square root of Simpson's diversity index across productive rearrangements. Held by TCRdb, this immuneACCESS table contains in-frame sequences only and omits some clones. Under half of the omission traces to an unresolved V gene where checked; the cause of the rest is unknown. V and J calls and clone size follow that table, whereas D and trimming were derived from the DNA. The sample table shows about 170,000 clones, and around nine tenths are seen once. The ten largest clones add up to over 3.5% of the sample.

The CDR3, cysteine through phenylalanine, is 16 amino acids long. Only the CDR3 DNA is retained, 48 bases long and in frame from the first base. For CDR1 and CDR2, the germline V gene (reference sequence) lists PRHDT and FYEKMQ. A distance of 14 bases separates the germline ends of V and J, which lose 4 bases and 4 bases respectively. The collaborating institutions used their own protocols to collect whole blood in K2EDTA tubes. For TCRbeta analysis, collaborators shipped samples in one of three forms: frozen whole blood, isolated PBMCs, or DNA extracted from either of those sample types. The data belong to a study of blood T cell repertoires in COVID-19 (dated by TCRdb to between 2020 and 2021). A note on the overall study: Collaborator samples came from the United States, Italy and Spain and covered acute and convalescent phases of COVID-19. The material from the prospective study consisted of cDNA or gDNA derived from T cells, B-cell-depleted T cells, or PBMCs. Subjects who had been exposed to COVID-19, were actively infected with it, or had recovered from it provided the deeply sampled blood TCRbeta repertoires that made up the dataset. The repertoires were released in a freely available public database meant as a resource for research on the immune response to SARS-CoV-2. Samples came from the ongoing ImmuneRACE study (first 160 participants) plus 1,254 subjects from 6 global collaborators. The sample metadata nearly always contained a de-identified subject ID, COVID-19 status, age in years and sex. HLA class I and class II types, where available, came from metadata supplied by the sample provider rather than from assay-based typing. Summary of the overall study and its limitations: Clinical and demographic metadata were provided uncurated, with the amount varying by source and participant.

This clonotype originated in a man aged 18 to 29 with active or convalescent COVID-19. The chain is encoded by TRBV13 joined to TRBJ1-6; possibly the D gene is TRBD1, per 6 matching bases. What was sequenced was peripheral blood. The CDR3 loop reads CASSSTGWGYNSPLHF. The base sequence is TGTGCCAGCAGCTCAACAGGGTGGGGGTATAATTCACCCCTCCACTTT.